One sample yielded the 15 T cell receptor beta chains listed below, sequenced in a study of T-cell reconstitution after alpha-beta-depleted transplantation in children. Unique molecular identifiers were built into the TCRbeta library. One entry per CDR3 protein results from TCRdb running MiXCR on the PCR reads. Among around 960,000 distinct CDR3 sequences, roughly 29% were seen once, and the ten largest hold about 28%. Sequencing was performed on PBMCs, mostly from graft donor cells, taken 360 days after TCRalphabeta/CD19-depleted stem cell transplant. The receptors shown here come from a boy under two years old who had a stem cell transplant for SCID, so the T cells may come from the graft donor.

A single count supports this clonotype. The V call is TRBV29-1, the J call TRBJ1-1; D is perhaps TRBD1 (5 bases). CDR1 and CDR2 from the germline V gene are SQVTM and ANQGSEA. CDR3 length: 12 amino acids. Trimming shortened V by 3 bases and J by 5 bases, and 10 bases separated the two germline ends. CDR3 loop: CSVDFWGTEAFF. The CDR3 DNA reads TGCAGCGTTGATTTCTGGGGGACTGAAGCTTTCTTT.

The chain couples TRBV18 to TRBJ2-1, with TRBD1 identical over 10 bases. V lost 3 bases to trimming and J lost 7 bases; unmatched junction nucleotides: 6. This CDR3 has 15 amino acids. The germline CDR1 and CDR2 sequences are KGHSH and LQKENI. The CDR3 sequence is CASSPVTGGRNEQFF. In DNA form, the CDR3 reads TGTGCCAGCTCACCCGTGACAGGGGGCCGGAATGAGCAGTTCTTC.

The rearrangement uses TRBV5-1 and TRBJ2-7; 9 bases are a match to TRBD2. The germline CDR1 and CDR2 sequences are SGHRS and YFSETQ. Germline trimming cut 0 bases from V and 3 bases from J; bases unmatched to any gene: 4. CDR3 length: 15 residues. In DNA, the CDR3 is TGCGCCAGCAGCTTGGTAGCGGGGGCTTACTACGAGCAGTACTTC. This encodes CASSLVAGAYYEQYF.

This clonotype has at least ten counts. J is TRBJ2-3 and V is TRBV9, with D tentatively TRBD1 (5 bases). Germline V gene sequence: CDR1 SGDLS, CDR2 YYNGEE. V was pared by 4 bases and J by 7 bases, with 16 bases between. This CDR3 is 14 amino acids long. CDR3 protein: CASSLEGQFHTQYF. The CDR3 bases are TGTGCCAGCAGCTTAGAAGGACAATTTCATACGCAGTATTTT.

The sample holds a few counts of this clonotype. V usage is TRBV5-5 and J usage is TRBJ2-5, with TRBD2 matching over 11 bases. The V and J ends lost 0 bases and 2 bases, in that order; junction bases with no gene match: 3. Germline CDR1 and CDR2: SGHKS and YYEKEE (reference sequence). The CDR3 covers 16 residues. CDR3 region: CASSLVASGGQETQYF. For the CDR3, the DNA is TGTGCCAGCAGCTTGGTGGCTAGCGGGGGGCAAGAGACCCAGTACTTC.

CDR3 DNA: TGTGCCAGCACCCTGGGGGGGACAGGGGGCGCTAACTATGGCTACACCTTC. Translated, it gives CASTLGGTGGANYGYTF. The J gene is TRBJ1-2, the V gene TRBV28, with 12 bases matching TRBD1. The J segment lost 0 bases and the V segment lost 7 bases, leaving 9 bases of the junction unmatched. Germline V lookup: CDR1 MDHEN, CDR2 SYDVKM. The CDR3 runs 17 residues.

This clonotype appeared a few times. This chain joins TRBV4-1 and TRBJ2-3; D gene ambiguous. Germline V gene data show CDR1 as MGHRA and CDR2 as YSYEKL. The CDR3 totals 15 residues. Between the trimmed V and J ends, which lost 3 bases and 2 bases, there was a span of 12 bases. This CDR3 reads CASSQAVVHTDTQYF. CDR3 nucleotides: TGCGCCAGCAGCCAGGCTGTCGTTCACACAGATACGCAGTATTTT.

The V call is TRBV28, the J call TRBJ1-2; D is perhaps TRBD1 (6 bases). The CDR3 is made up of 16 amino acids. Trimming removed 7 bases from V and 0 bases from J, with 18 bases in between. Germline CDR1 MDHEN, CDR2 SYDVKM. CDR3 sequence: CASKGSGQLANYGYTF. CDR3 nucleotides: TGTGCCAGCAAGGGCTCCGGACAGCTAGCTAACTATGGCTACACCTTC.

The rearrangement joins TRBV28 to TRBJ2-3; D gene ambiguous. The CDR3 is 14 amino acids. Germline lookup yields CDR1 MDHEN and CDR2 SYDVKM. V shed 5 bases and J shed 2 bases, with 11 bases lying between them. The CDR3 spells CASSGRVSTDTQYF. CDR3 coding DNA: TGTGCCAGCAGTGGAAGGGTATCCACAGATACGCAGTATTTT. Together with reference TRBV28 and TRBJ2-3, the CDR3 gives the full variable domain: DVKVTQSSRYLVKRTGEKVFLECVQDMDHENMFWYRQDPGLGLRLIYFSYDVKMKEKGDIPEGYSVSREKKERFSLILESASTNQTSMYLCASSGRVSTDTQYFGPGTRLTVL.

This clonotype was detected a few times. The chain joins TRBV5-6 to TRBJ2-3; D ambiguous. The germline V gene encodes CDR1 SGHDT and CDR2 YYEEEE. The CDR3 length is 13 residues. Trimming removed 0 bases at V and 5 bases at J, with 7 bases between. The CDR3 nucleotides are TGTGCCAGCAGCTTGGTGAGGTTAGATACGCAGTATTTT. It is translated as CASSLVRLDTQYF.

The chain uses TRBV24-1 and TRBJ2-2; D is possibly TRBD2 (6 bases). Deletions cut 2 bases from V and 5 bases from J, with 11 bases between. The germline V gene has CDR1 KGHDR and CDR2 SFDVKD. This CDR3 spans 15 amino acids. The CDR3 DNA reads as TGTGCCACCAGTGATTCGACTAGACGAACCGGGGAGCTGTTTTTT. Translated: CATSDSTRRTGELFF.

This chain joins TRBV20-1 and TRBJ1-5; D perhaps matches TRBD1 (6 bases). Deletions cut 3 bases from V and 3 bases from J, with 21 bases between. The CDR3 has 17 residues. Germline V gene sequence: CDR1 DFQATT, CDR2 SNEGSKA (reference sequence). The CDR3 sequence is CSASGRQGTRSNQPQHF. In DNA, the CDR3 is TGCAGTGCTAGTGGGCGGCAGGGGACTCGCTCCAATCAGCCCCAGCATTTT.

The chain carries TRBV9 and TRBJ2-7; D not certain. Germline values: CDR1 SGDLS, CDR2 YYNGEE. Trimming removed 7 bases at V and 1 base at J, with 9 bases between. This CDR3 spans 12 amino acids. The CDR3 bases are TGTGCCAGCGGAAAGGGTTCCTACGAGCAGTACTTC. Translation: CASGKGSYEQYF.

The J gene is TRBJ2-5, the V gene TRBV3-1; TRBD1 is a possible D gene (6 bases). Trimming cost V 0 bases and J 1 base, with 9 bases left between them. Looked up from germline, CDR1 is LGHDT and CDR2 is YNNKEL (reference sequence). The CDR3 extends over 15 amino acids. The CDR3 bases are TGTGCCAGCAGCCAAGATAGGGACACCCAAGAGACCCAGTACTTC. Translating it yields CASSQDRDTQETQYF.

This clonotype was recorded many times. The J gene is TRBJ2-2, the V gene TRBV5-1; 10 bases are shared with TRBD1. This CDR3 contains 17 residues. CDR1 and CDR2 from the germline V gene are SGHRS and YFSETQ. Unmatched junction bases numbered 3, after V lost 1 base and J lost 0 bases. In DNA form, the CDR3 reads TGCGCCAGCAGCTTGACCGGGACAGGGGCGAACACCGGGGAGCTGTTTTTT. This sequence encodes CASSLTGTGANTGELFF.